Listed below are T cell receptor beta chains from one sample, sequenced in a study of T-cell reconstitution after alpha-beta-depleted transplantation in children. TCRdb reanalysed the PCR reads using MiXCR and keeps one entry per CDR3 protein. The table includes 500,000 to 600,000 distinct CDR3 sequences, 25% to 30% detected once. Sequenced here: PBMCs, sampled before TCRalphabeta/CD19-depleted stem cell transplant. The receptors originated from a boy younger than two with Wiskott-Aldrich syndrome, due to receive a stem cell transplant. Each CDR3 is given with its conserved first and last residue. The D gene is left open where the match is weak. A row's size may be missing; if present it is once, few, many or a size class.

v_call	clone_size	j_call	d_call	cdr3_aa	cdr3_nt
TRBV20-1	.	TRBJ2-3	TRBD2	CSAVAGAGTDTQYF	TGCAGTGCTGTAGCGGGAGCGGGCACAGATACGCAGTATTTT
TRBV7-2	few	TRBJ2-2	TRBD2	CASSLVMVAGSTGELFF	TGTGCCAGCAGCTTAGTAATGGTAGCGGGAAGCACCGGGGAGCTGTTTTTT
TRBV12-3/TRBV12-4	few	TRBJ2-7	TRBD2	CASSFWGGEQYF	TGTGCCAGCAGTTTTTGGGGGGGGGAGCAGTACTTC
TRBV12-3/TRBV12-4	.	TRBJ1-5	TRBD1	CASSKRSQGVQPQHF	TGTGCCAGCAGTAAAAGATCTCAGGGGGTCCAGCCCCAGCATTTT
TRBV20-1	few	TRBJ2-5	.	CSAKGGGETQYF	TGCAGTGCTAAGGGAGGGGGGGAGACCCAGTACTTC
TRBV5-1	few	TRBJ2-1	TRBD1	CASSLARTGAGEGAYNEQFF	TGCGCCAGCAGCTTGGCGAGGACAGGGGCAGGAGAAGGGGCCTACAATGAGCAGTTCTTC
TRBV2	few	TRBJ2-5	.	CASQLLMGVQETQYF	TGTGCCAGTCAGCTTCTTATGGGCGTACAAGAGACCCAGTACTTC
TRBV15	.	TRBJ2-1	.	CATSAGYNEQFF	TGTGCCACCAGCGCAGGTTACAATGAGCAGTTCTTC
TRBV29-1	.	TRBJ2-4	.	CSVEGAGPDKNIQYF	TGCAGCGTTGAAGGGGCAGGTCCGGACAAAAACATTCAGTACTTC
TRBV20-1	.	TRBJ2-1	TRBD2	CSAVGLAGVTGQFF	TGCAGTGCAGTCGGACTAGCGGGAGTGACGGGGCAGTTCTTC
TRBV20-1	few	TRBJ2-7	.	CSARGPGAGEQYF	TGCAGTGCTAGAGGTCCGGGGGCGGGTGAGCAGTACTTC
TRBV10-2	.	TRBJ1-1	.	CASSEGVNTEAFF	TGCGCCAGCAGTGAGGGGGTGAACACTGAAGCTTTCTTT
TRBV29-1	many	TRBJ2-3	TRBD2	CSVDGGTDTQYF	TGCAGCGTTGACGGGGGGACAGATACGCAGTATTTT
TRBV5-1	.	TRBJ1-1	TRBD1	CASRQDRGPEAFF	TGCGCCAGCAGACAGGACAGGGGGCCTGAAGCTTTCTTT
TRBV20-1	few	TRBJ2-5	.	CSAARGHRQETQYF	TGCAGTGCTGCCCGGGGACACCGACAAGAGACCCAGTACTTC
TRBV29-1	.	TRBJ2-1	.	CSVERGSREQFF	TGCAGCGTTGAAAGGGGGTCCCGGGAGCAGTTCTTC
TRBV5-1	few	TRBJ2-3	TRBD1	CASSPIGGTGESDTQYF	TGCGCCAGCAGCCCTATCGGTGGTACAGGGGAATCAGATACGCAGTATTTT
TRBV5-1	few	TRBJ2-2	.	CASIRGDTNTGELFF	TGCGCCAGCATAAGGGGTGATACGAACACCGGGGAGCTGTTTTTT
TRBV14	.	TRBJ2-1	.	CASSPRTYNEQFF	TGTGCCAGCAGCCCGAGAACCTACAATGAGCAGTTCTTC
TRBV28	.	TRBJ1-4	TRBD1	CASSPGTGGNEKLFF	TGTGCCAGCAGTCCAGGGACAGGGGGTAATGAAAAACTGTTTTTT
TRBV7-9	.	TRBJ1-1	.	CASSLGRTRGTEAFF	TGTGCCAGCAGCTTAGGGAGGACAAGGGGCACTGAAGCTTTCTTT
TRBV7-6	few	TRBJ2-7	.	CASSLASGKQYF	TGTGCCAGCAGCTTAGCCTCGGGAAAGCAGTACTTC
TRBV6-1	few	TRBJ2-2	.	CASTVRGTGELFF	TGTGCCAGCACGGTTCGGGGGACCGGGGAGCTGTTTTTT
TRBV12-3/TRBV12-4	.	TRBJ2-7	TRBD2	CASRSDSGSGYEQYF	TGTGCCAGCAGGTCGGATAGCGGGAGCGGGTACGAGCAGTACTTC
TRBV12-3/TRBV12-4	.	TRBJ2-4	.	CASSLATPTGAKNIQYF	TGTGCCAGCAGTTTAGCGACCCCTACAGGAGCCAAAAACATTCAGTACTTC
TRBV5-1	few	TRBJ2-2	.	CASRTSNTGELFF	TGCGCCAGCAGAACCAGTAACACCGGGGAGCTGTTTTTT
TRBV20-1	few	TRBJ1-2	.	CSARGGTNYGYTF	TGCAGTGCTAGGGGAGGAACTAACTATGGCTACACCTTC
TRBV29-1	.	TRBJ2-4	TRBD2	CSVLAGKNIQYF	TGCAGCGTCCTAGCGGGCAAAAACATTCAGTACTTC
TRBV29-1	.	TRBJ2-3	TRBD1	CSDRDRGPTDTQYF	TGCAGCGACCGGGACAGGGGGCCGACAGATACGCAGTATTTT
TRBV7-9	.	TRBJ2-3	.	CASSPSGAADTQYF	TGTGCCAGCAGCCCCTCGGGAGCTGCAGATACGCAGTATTTT
TRBV3-1	.	TRBJ2-7	TRBD2	CASSQGGLAGGGREQYF	TGTGCCAGCAGCCAAGGGGGACTAGCGGGAGGTGGCCGCGAGCAGTACTTC
TRBV12-3/TRBV12-4	.	TRBJ2-7	.	CASSWTVSYEQYF	TGTGCCAGCAGTTGGACTGTGTCCTACGAGCAGTACTTC
TRBV11-1	few	TRBJ2-3	TRBD1	CASSFGQGTRADFTDTQYF	TGTGCCAGCAGCTTTGGACAGGGGACACGTGCGGACTTCACAGATACGCAGTATTTT
TRBV5-6	few	TRBJ2-5	TRBD2	CASSLAKGLADQETQYF	TGTGCCAGCAGCTTGGCGAAGGGACTAGCGGACCAAGAGACCCAGTACTTC
TRBV18	.	TRBJ1-1	.	CASSPKLPGSGTEAFF	TGTGCCAGCTCACCGAAGCTTCCGGGTTCGGGCACTGAAGCTTTCTTT
TRBV12-3/TRBV12-4	few	TRBJ1-6	.	CASSTPGGASTSPLHF	TGTGCCAGCAGTACCCCAGGAGGGGCGTCGACTTCACCCCTCCACTTT
TRBV5-1	many	TRBJ2-5	.	CASSWTVQETQYF	TGTGCCAGCAGTTGGACAGTCCAAGAGACCCAGTACTTC
TRBV21-1	once	TRBJ2-7	.	CASSKEYDRAHEQYF	TGTGCCAGCAGCAAAGAGTACGACAGGGCCCACGAGCAGTACTTC
TRBV28	few	TRBJ2-2	TRBD2	CASSRLAGMAGELFF	TGTGCCAGCAGTCGACTAGCGGGAATGGCGGGGGAGCTGTTTTTT
TRBV24-1	.	TRBJ2-7	TRBD2	CATGLPGTTYEQYF	TGTGCCACCGGCTTGCCCGGGACTACCTACGAGCAGTACTTC
TRBV20-1	.	TRBJ2-3	.	CSAATVLTDTQYF	TGCAGTGCCGCGACAGTCCTCACAGATACGCAGTATTTT
TRBV12-3/TRBV12-4	.	TRBJ2-1	.	CASSPVSNEQFF	TGTGCCAGCAGCCCGGTGAGCAATGAGCAGTTCTTC
TRBV20-1	.	TRBJ2-1	TRBD2	CSARITRLAGSYNEQFF	TGCAGTGCTAGAATTACCCGACTAGCGGGGTCCTACAATGAGCAGTTCTTC
TRBV20-1	once	TRBJ2-1	.	CSAREWGSNEQFF	TGCAGTGCTCGGGAGTGGGGTAGTAATGAGCAGTTCTTC
TRBV10-3	few	TRBJ2-1	.	CAIRKGQPGNEQFF	TGTGCCATCAGGAAGGGGCAGCCCGGCAATGAGCAGTTCTTC
TRBV5-1	.	TRBJ2-6	TRBD2	CASSSAGAGANVLTF	TGCGCCAGCAGCTCAGCGGGGGCAGGGGCCAACGTCCTGACTTTC
TRBV20-1	few	TRBJ1-5	.	CSARLGGWSNQPQHF	TGCAGTGCTAGACTGGGGGGCTGGAGCAATCAGCCCCAGCATTTT
TRBV9	.	TRBJ2-7	.	CASSSHGGSDEQYF	TGTGCCAGCAGCTCCCATGGGGGGTCTGACGAGCAGTACTTC
TRBV10-3	few	TRBJ1-4	TRBD1	CAISETGGTNEKLFF	TGTGCCATCAGTGAAACAGGGGGAACTAATGAAAAACTGTTTTTT
TRBV10-3	.	TRBJ2-3	TRBD1	CAIGQARDTQYF	TGTGCCATCGGACAGGCGCGGGATACGCAGTATTTT
TRBV20-1	.	TRBJ2-1	.	CSARDHGPAVYNEQFF	TGCAGTGCTAGAGATCATGGGCCAGCGGTTTACAATGAGCAGTTCTTC